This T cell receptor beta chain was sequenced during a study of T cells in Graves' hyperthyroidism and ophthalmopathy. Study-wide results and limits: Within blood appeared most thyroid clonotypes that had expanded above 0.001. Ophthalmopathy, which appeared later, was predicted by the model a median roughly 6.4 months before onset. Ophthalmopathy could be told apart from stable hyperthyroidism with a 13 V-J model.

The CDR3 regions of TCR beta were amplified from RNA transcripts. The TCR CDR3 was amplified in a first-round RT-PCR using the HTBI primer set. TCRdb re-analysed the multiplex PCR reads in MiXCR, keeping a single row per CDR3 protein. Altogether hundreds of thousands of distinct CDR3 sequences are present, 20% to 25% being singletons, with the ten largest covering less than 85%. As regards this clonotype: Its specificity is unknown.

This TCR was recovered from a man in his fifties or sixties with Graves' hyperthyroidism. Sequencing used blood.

The CDR3 DNA reads as TGTGCCAGCAGCTGGGGACTAGCGGACAGTCAAGAGACCCAGTACTTC. Its translation is CASSWGLADSQETQYF. V gene TRBV5-5 combines with J gene TRBJ2-5; 11 bases match TRBD2. Trimming at V came to 3 bases and at J to 2 bases, leaving 6 bases not matched to a gene. CDR1 is SGHKS, CDR2 YYEKEE, per germline (reference sequence). The CDR3 has 16 residues.